This entry lists 30 T cell receptor beta chains sequenced from one sample in a study of patients and donors after allogeneic stem cell transplantation. Via MiXCR, TCRdb re-called the RT-PCR reads, giving one row per CDR3 protein. The repertoire holds about 40,000 distinct CDR3 sequences, with more than 30% as singletons. Source material: blood, either unsorted or a sorted T cell fraction (not recorded which). These receptors were obtained from a human donor who was either an allogeneic HSCT recipient or a stem cell or donor lymphocyte infusion donor (not recorded which). It is not recorded whose cells these are; they may come from a transplant donor.

The chain combines TRBV5-1 with TRBJ1-2; D not certain. CDR1 is SGHRS, CDR2 YFSETQ, per germline. This CDR3 is 15 amino acids long. Trimming removed 0 bases from V and 4 bases from J, with 13 bases in between. The DNA of the CDR3 is TGCGCCAGCAGCTTGGAAGGTGCTCGTTTCTATGGCTACACCTTC. Translating gives CASSLEGARFYGYTF. The whole variable domain, filled in from reference TRBV5-1 and TRBJ1-2, reads KAGVTQTPRYLIKTRGQQVTLSCSPISGHRSVSWYQQTPGQGLQFLFEYFSETQRNKGNFPGRFSGRQFSNSRSEMNVSTLELGDSALYLCASSLEGARFYGYTFGSGTRLTVV.

The chain uses TRBV18 and TRBJ2-5, with unresolved D. Trimming removed 3 bases at V and 5 bases at J, with 19 bases between. This CDR3 is 16 amino acids long. Germline CDR1 and CDR2: KGHSH and LQKENI. The CDR3 protein is CASSPLVLYSPETQYF. The CDR3 nucleotides read TGTGCCAGCTCACCGCTTGTCTTGTATTCCCCGGAGACCCAGTACTTC.

The J gene is TRBJ1-1, the V gene TRBV6-1; D perhaps matches TRBD1 (6 bases). The CDR3 runs 16 residues. Germline V gene sequence: CDR1 MNHNS, CDR2 SASEGT. V dropped 0 bases and J dropped 5 bases, with 16 bases sitting between them. CDR3 sequence: CASSEARTALGTEAFF. CDR3 nucleotides: TGTGCCAGCAGTGAAGCGAGGACAGCCCTTGGTACTGAAGCTTTCTTT.

The chain recombines TRBV6-2 or TRBV6-3 with TRBJ1-5, with D perhaps TRBD1 (6 bases). Trimming removed 6 bases at V and 3 bases at J, with 18 bases between. CDR1 is MNHEY and CDR2 is SVGEGT in the germline V gene. The CDR3 runs 16 residues. The CDR3 DNA reads as TGTGCCAGCAGCCCTCCAGGGGTCCCAAACAATCAGCCCCAGCATTTT. Amino acids: CASSPPGVPNNQPQHF.

This clonotype has more than one count but fewer than ten. The chain carries TRBV6-5 and TRBJ2-1; maybe TRBD2 (5 bases). Germline loops: CDR1 MNHEY, CDR2 SVGAGI. The CDR3 contains 11 residues. Between the trimmed V and J ends, which lost 4 bases and 9 bases, there was a span of 7 bases. CDR3 in DNA: TGTGCCAGCAGTTTTGGGAGTGAGCAGTTCTTC. Its protein product is CASSFGSEQFF.

The V and J genes are TRBV5-1 and TRBJ1-1; 7 nucleotides match TRBD1. This CDR3 is 16 amino acids long. With V trimmed by 4 bases and J by 6 bases, 15 bases remained unmatched. The germline V gene has CDR1 SGHRS and CDR2 YFSETQ. The CDR3 loop is CASSPGWVDRAPEAFF. DNA of the CDR3: TGCGCCAGCAGCCCTGGATGGGTCGACAGGGCCCCTGAAGCTTTCTTT.

This clonotype was observed a few times. The chain carries TRBV28 and TRBJ1-6; weak D call: TRBD1 (6 bases). This CDR3 comprises 13 residues. The germline V and J ends were trimmed by 10 bases and 8 bases, with 15 bases remaining between them. The germline V gene encodes CDR1 MDHEN and CDR2 SYDVKM. CDR3 sequence reads: CATSTGSDSPLHF. As DNA, the CDR3 is TGTGCCACCTCCACAGGGAGTGATTCACCCCTCCACTTT.

There are a few counts of this clonotype. The chain joins TRBV18 to TRBJ1-3, with TRBD1 matching 8 bases. The V gene's germline CDR1 is KGHSH and CDR2 LQKENI. This CDR3 region has 16 residues. The junction had 5 bases not matched to a gene; V was cut back by 2 bases and J by 2 bases. The chain's CDR3 is CASSPGQGVAGNTIYF. The CDR3 DNA follows: TGTGCCAGCTCACCAGGACAGGGAGTCGCTGGAAACACCATATATTTT.

This clonotype has only a few counts. The V and J genes are TRBV7-9 and TRBJ2-2; D not certain. The CDR3 contains 15 residues. Trimming pared 6 bases from V and 2 bases from J, leaving 13 bases between. Germline V gene data show CDR1 as SEHNR and CDR2 as FQNEAQ (reference sequence). The CDR3 loop is CASSIRGANTGELFF. The DNA of the CDR3 is TGTGCCAGCAGTATCCGAGGCGCCAACACCGGGGAGCTGTTTTTT.

The V and J genes are TRBV6-6 and TRBJ1-1, with unresolved D. The CDR3 is made up of 15 amino acids. V gave up 0 bases and J gave up 1 base, with 9 bases separating them. The germline V gene encodes CDR1 MNHNY and CDR2 SVGAGI (reference sequence). The DNA for the CDR3 is TGTGCCAGCAGTTACTCAAGGAGAGGGAACACTGAAGCTTTCTTT. This gives the protein CASSYSRRGNTEAFF.

V usage is TRBV27 and J usage is TRBJ1-2; D is undetermined. Trimming took off 8 bases at V and 3 bases at J, with 19 bases between the two ends. The CDR3 sequence is 15 residues long. Germline lookup yields CDR1 MNHEY and CDR2 SMNVEV (reference sequence). CDR3 DNA sequence: TGTGCCAGCCGAGAGACGGCAGAGGCTCACTATGGCTACACCTTC. Translation gives CASRETAEAHYGYTF.

This chain links TRBV12-3 or TRBV12-4 with TRBJ2-3; 7 positions match TRBD2. The CDR3 has 15 residues. V shed 3 bases and J 4 bases; nucleotides not matched to a gene: 7. This CDR3 is CASSFFAGRADTQYF. The CDR3 bases are TGTGCCAGCAGTTTCTTCGCGGGGAGGGCAGATACGCAGTATTTT.

V gene TRBV27 combines with J gene TRBJ2-3; no reliable D call. This CDR3 region has 14 residues. The germline V gene has CDR1 MNHEY and CDR2 SMNVEV (reference sequence). Trimming left V 3 bases short and J 2 bases short, with 9 bases between. The CDR3 loop reads CASSLDLFTDTQYF. DNA of the CDR3: TGTGCCAGCAGTTTGGACCTTTTCACAGATACGCAGTATTTT.

The rearrangement uses TRBV18 and TRBJ2-2, with 9 bases matching TRBD2. V dropped 4 bases and J dropped 5; count of bases not matched to a gene: 2. Germline CDR1 KGHSH, CDR2 LQKENI. The CDR3 length is 14 residues. The DNA of the CDR3 is TGTGCCAGCTCACTTCTAGCGGGAACCGGGGAGCTGTTTTTT. Amino acids: CASSLLAGTGELFF.

The chain is built from TRBV7-8 and TRBJ1-1; D unresolved. The germline V gene encodes CDR1 SGHVS and CDR2 FQNEAQ. V was cut by 5 bases and J by 6 bases, with 16 bases left in between. This CDR3 has 14 amino acids. The CDR3 reads CASSPRPAPAEAFF. Here the CDR3 DNA reads TGTGCCAGCAGCCCTAGGCCCGCTCCCGCTGAAGCTTTCTTT.

V usage is TRBV7-3 and J usage is TRBJ2-5, with TRBD2 identical over 8 bases. Germline CDR1 reads SGHTA; CDR2 reads FQGTGA. V shed 3 bases and J 4 bases; nucleotides not matched to a gene: 4. This CDR3 has 14 amino acids. The DNA of the CDR3 is TGTGCCAGCAGCTTCGGGGGGGCATCAGAGACCCAGTACTTC. Translating it yields CASSFGGASETQYF.

This chain connects TRBV11-2 to TRBJ2-5, with 12 bases that match TRBD2. Germline V gene sequence: CDR1 SGHAT, CDR2 FQNNGV. V lost 4 bases and J lost 2; bases outside the gene matches: 14. This CDR3 is 19 amino acids long. The CDR3 DNA reads TGTGCCAGCAGCTATGTACTAGCGGGAGGACCCATGACGCAAGAGACCCAGTACTTC. Translation gives CASSYVLAGGPMTQETQYF. Supplemented by reference TRBV11-2 and TRBJ2-5, the full variable domain reads EAGVAQSPRYKIIEKRQSVAFWCNPISGHATLYWYQQILGQGPKLLIQFQNNGVVDDSQLPKDRFSAERLKGVDSTLKIQPAKLEDSAVYLCASSYVLAGGPMTQETQYFGPGTRLLVL.

The table lists this clonotype with many counts. V gene TRBV11-2 combines with J gene TRBJ1-1, with D possibly being TRBD1 (6 bases). Trimming cost V 4 bases and J 4 bases, with 16 bases left between them. Germline loops: CDR1 SGHAT, CDR2 FQNNGV. The CDR3 covers 15 residues. The CDR3: CASSSAGAGFTEAFF. DNA for the CDR3: TGTGCCAGCAGCTCCGCGGGGGCAGGTTTCACTGAAGCTTTCTTT. Full variable domain (missing parts from reference TRBV11-2 and TRBJ1-1): EAGVAQSPRYKIIEKRQSVAFWCNPISGHATLYWYQQILGQGPKLLIQFQNNGVVDDSQLPKDRFSAERLKGVDSTLKIQPAKLEDSAVYLCASSSAGAGFTEAFFGQGTRLTVV.

In its sample, this clonotype was seen a few times. The gene calls are TRBV29-1 and TRBJ2-1; 11 bases are a match to TRBD2. CDR1 SQVTM and CDR2 ANQGSEA come from the germline V gene. Trimming cost V 4 bases and J 0 bases; bases outside gene matches: 11. The length of the CDR3 is 18 residues. CDR3 nucleotide sequence: TGCAGCGTTGGGGACCCCGGGACTAGCGGTGACTCCTACAATGAGCAGTTCTTC. It specifies CSVGDPGTSGDSYNEQFF.

This chain links TRBV27 with TRBJ2-3; 7 bases align to TRBD1. Germline CDR1 reads MNHEY; CDR2 reads SMNVEV (reference sequence). The CDR3 covers 15 residues. The ends lost 3 bases at V and 2 bases at J; junction bases unmatched: 5. CDR3 DNA: TGTGCCAGCAGTTTTCACAGGGGACACACAGATACGCAGTATTTT. This gives the protein CASSFHRGHTDTQYF.

There are a few counts of this clonotype. The CDR3 DNA follows: TGTGCCAGCAGCTTTTGTTCACCTAACTATGGCTACACCTTC. Translated, it gives CASSFCSPNYGYTF. The chain carries TRBV7-9 and TRBJ1-2, with D unresolved. The germline V and J ends were trimmed by 3 bases and 0 bases, with 8 bases remaining between them. The germline CDR1 and CDR2 sequences are SEHNR and FQNEAQ (reference sequence). The CDR3 is 14 amino acids.

In DNA, the CDR3 is TGCGCCAGCAGCTCCCCCGGGGGGAACACCGGGGAGCTGTTTTTT. This codes for CASSSPGGNTGELFF. The V call is TRBV5-1, the J call TRBJ2-2; tentative D call: TRBD2 (6 bases). The CDR3 covers 15 residues. The germline V and J ends were trimmed by 3 bases and 1 base, with 10 bases remaining between them. Germline V gene sequence: CDR1 SGHRS, CDR2 YFSETQ.

The chain combines TRBV12-3 or TRBV12-4 with TRBJ1-1; D is undetermined. V shed 10 bases and J shed 4 bases, with 19 bases lying between them. The CDR3 is 14 amino acids. CDR3 in amino acids: CATSREGFVTEAFF. The CDR3 bases are TGTGCCACCTCCCGCGAGGGTTTCGTCACTGAAGCTTTCTTT.

This rearrangement joins TRBV12-3 or TRBV12-4 to TRBJ1-1; perhaps TRBD1 as D (5 bases). With 6 bases removed from V and 3 bases from J, the gap between germline ends came to 11 bases. The CDR3 sequence is 13 residues long. This CDR3 is CASRVGGYTEAFF. The DNA for the CDR3 is TGTGCCAGCAGAGTGGGGGGGTACACTGAAGCTTTCTTT.

The V gene is TRBV4-3, the J gene TRBJ1-2, with 8 positions matching TRBD1. V gave up 5 bases and J gave up 8 bases; unmatched junction bases: 13. CDR1 and CDR2 from the germline V gene are LGHNA and YSLEER. The CDR3 totals 15 residues. The DNA of the CDR3 is TGCGCCAGCAGCTTGTTAGGACAGGGTAGGAGCGGCTACACCTTC. It yields the protein CASSLLGQGRSGYTF.

The chain couples TRBV18 to TRBJ2-1; D uncertain. The CDR3 is made up of 14 amino acids. CDR1 is KGHSH, CDR2 LQKENI, per germline. The ends were cut back, 2 bases at V and 4 bases at J, with 9 bases in the middle. The chain's CDR3 is CASSPGATYNEQFF. The CDR3 region has the DNA TGTGCCAGCTCACCAGGAGCAACTTACAATGAGCAGTTCTTC. The full variable domain, rest sourced from reference TRBV18 and TRBJ2-1, is NAGVMQNPRHLVRRRGQEARLRCSPMKGHSHVYWYRQLPEEGLKFMVYLQKENIIDESGMPKERFSAEFPKEGPSILRIQQVVRGDSAAYFCASSPGATYNEQFFGPGTRLTVL.

V usage is TRBV3-1 and J usage is TRBJ2-1, with D tentatively TRBD1 (5 bases). Germline CDR1 LGHDT, CDR2 YNNKEL (reference sequence). The CDR3 length is 12 residues. Trimming took 3 bases from V and 12 from J, leaving 12 bases between them. CDR3 amino acids: CASSHYLDRQFF. The CDR3 DNA follows: TGTGCCAGCAGCCACTACCTAGACAGGCAGTTCTTC.

This clonotype occurred a few times. The chain carries TRBV14 and TRBJ1-3, with D perhaps matching TRBD1 (5 bases). With 8 bases removed from V and 0 bases from J, the gap between germline ends came to 8 bases. The CDR3 loop spans 13 amino acids. CDR1 and CDR2 from the germline V gene are SGHDN and FVKESK. CDR3 loop: CASDSHSGNTIYF. In DNA form, the CDR3 reads TGTGCCAGCGACAGCCACTCTGGAAACACCATATATTTT. Using reference TRBV14 and TRBJ1-3 for the parts outside the CDR3, the full variable domain is EAGVTQFPSHSVIEKGQTVTLRCDPISGHDNLYWYRRVMGKEIKFLLHFVKESKQDESGMPNNRFLAERTGGTYSTLKVQPAELEDSGVYFCASDSHSGNTIYFGEGSWLTVV.

The chain couples TRBV29-1 to TRBJ2-1, with D unclear. The germline gives CDR1 SQVTM, CDR2 ANQGSEA. Trimming shortened V by 7 bases and J by 7 bases, and 8 bases separated the two germline ends. This CDR3 spans 10 amino acids. CDR3 region: CSGGSNEQFF. DNA for the CDR3: TGCAGCGGTGGATCAAATGAGCAGTTCTTC.

This clonotype was seen at least ten times. The chain employs TRBV5-1 and TRBJ1-5; D ambiguous. V lost 7 bases and J lost 3, with 11 bases in between. The V gene's germline CDR1 is SGHRS and CDR2 YFSETQ. This CDR3 spans 13 amino acids. CDR3 amino acids: CASRGDINQPQHF. CDR3 DNA sequence: TGCGCCAGCCGCGGCGACATCAATCAGCCCCAGCATTTT.